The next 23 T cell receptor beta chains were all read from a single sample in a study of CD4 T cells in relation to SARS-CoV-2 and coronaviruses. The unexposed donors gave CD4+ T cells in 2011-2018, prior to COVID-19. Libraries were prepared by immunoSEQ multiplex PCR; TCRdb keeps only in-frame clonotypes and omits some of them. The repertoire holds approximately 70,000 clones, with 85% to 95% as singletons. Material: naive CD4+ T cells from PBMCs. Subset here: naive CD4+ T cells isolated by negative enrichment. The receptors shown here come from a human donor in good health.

The CDR3 coding sequence is TGTGCCAGCAGTTCCAGGGTATCCGGGGCCAACGTCCTGACTTTC. Residues: CASSSRVSGANVLTF. The V call is TRBV27, the J call TRBJ2-6, with a tentative D call TRBD1 (5 bases). The CDR3 is 15 residues long. Germline values: CDR1 MNHEY, CDR2 SMNVEV (reference sequence). V was shortened by 4 bases and J by 4 bases, with 11 bases between the two germline ends.

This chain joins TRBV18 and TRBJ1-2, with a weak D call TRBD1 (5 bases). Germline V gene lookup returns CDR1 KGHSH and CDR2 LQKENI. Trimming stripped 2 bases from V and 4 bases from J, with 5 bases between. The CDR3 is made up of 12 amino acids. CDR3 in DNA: TGTGCCAGCTCACCAGACAGCTATGGCTACACCTTC. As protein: CASSPDSYGYTF.

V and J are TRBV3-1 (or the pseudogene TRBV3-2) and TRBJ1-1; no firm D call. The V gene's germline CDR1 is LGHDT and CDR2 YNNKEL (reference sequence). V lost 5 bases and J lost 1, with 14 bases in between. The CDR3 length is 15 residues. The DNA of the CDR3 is TGTGCCAGCAGCTATCTTCCGGAGTCGAACACTGAAGCTTTCTTT. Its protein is CASSYLPESNTEAFF.

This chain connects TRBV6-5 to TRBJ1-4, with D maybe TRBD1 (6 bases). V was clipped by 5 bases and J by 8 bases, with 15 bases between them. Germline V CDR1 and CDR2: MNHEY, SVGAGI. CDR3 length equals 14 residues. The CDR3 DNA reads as TGTGCCAGCAGTCCCACCGGGGGCAGGGAAAAACTGTTTTTT. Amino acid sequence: CASSPTGGREKLFF.

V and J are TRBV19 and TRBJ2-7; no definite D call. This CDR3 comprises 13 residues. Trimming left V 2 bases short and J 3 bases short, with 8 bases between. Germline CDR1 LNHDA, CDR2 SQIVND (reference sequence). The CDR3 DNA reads TGTGCCAGTAGTATACCCCCGGGCTACGAGCAGTACTTC. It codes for CASSIPPGYEQYF.

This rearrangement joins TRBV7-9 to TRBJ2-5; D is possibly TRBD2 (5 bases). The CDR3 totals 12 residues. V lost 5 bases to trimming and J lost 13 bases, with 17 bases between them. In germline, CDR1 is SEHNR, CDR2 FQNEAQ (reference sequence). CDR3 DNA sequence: TGTGCCAGCAGCACCGACGGGAAGGCGCTGTACTTC. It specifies CASSTDGKALYF.

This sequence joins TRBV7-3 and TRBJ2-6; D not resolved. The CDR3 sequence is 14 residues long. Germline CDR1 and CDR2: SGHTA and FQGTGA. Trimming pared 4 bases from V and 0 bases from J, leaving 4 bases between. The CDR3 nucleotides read TGTGCCAGCAGCTACAGCTCTGGGGCCAACGTCCTGACTTTC. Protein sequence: CASSYSSGANVLTF.

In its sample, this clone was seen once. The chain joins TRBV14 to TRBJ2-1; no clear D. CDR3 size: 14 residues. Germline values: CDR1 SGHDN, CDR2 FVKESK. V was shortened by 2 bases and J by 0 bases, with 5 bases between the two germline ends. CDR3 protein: CASSQRISYNEQFF. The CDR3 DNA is TGTGCCAGCAGCCAACGGATCTCCTACAATGAGCAGTTCTTC.

The CDR3 here is CASSLEVSSGSVTGELFF. The CDR3 DNA is TGTGCCAGCAGCTTAGAGGTGTCGAGCGGGAGCGTCACCGGGGAGCTGTTTTTT. The rearrangement uses TRBV11-3 and TRBJ2-2; 8 positions agree with TRBD2. CDR1 is SGHNT, CDR2 YENEEA, per germline. This CDR3 has 18 residues. J lost 4 bases, V lost 0 bases, and 10 bases had no gene match.

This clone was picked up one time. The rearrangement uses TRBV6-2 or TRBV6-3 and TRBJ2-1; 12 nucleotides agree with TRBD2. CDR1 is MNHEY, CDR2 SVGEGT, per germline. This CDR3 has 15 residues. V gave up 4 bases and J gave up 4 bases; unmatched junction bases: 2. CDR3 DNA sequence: TGTGCCAGCAGTTGGACTAGCGGGGCGTACAATGAGCAGTTCTTC. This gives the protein CASSWTSGAYNEQFF.

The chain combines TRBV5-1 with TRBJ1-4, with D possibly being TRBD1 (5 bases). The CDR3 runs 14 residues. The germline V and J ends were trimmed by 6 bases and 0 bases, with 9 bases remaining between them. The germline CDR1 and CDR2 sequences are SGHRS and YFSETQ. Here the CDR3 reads CASTQGATNEKLFF. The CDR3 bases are TGCGCCAGCACCCAGGGAGCAACTAATGAAAAACTGTTTTTT.

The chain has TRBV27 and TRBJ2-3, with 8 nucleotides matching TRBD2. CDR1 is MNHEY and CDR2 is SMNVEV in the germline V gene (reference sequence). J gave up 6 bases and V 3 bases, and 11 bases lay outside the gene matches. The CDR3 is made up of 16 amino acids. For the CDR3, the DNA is TGTGCCAGCAGTTTCCTAGCGGGTGCGCCCACGGATACGCAGTATTTT. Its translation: CASSFLAGAPTDTQYF.

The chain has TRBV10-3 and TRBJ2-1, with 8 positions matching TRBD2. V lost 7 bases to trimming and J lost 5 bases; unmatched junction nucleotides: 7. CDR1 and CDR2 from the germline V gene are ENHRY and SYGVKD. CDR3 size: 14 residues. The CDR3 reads CAITSGTRDNEQFF. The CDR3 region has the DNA TGTGCCATCACTTCCGGGACTAGAGACAATGAGCAGTTCTTC.

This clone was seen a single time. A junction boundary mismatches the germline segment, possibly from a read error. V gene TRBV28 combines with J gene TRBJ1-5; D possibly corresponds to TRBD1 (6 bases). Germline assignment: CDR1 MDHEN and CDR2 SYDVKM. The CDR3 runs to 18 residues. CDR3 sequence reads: CASRFWVGGRGLYQPQHF. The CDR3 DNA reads TGTGCCAGCCGTTTCTGGGTGGGGGGGCGGGGGCTATATCAGCCCCAGCATTTT.

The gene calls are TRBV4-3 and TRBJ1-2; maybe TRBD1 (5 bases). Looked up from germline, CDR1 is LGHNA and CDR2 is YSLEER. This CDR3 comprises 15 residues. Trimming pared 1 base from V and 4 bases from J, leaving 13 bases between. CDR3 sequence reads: CASSQAEWDLYGYTF. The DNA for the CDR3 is TGCGCCAGCAGCCAAGCGGAATGGGACCTCTATGGCTACACCTTC.

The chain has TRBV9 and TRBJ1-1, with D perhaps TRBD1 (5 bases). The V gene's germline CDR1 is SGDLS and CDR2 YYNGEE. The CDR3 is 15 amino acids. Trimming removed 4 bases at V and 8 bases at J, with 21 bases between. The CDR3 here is CASSRTLQEPREAFF. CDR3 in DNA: TGTGCCAGCAGCAGAACGTTACAGGAGCCCAGGGAAGCTTTCTTT.

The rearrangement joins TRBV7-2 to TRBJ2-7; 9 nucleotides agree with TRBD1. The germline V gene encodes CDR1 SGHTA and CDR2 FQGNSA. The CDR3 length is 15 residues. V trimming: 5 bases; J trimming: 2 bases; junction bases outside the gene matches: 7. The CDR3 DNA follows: TGTGCCAGCAGCCTGGGACAGGGAGAAACCTACGAGCAGTACTTC. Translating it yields CASSLGQGETYEQYF. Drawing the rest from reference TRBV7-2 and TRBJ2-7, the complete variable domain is GAGVSQSPSNKVTEKGKDVELRCDPISGHTALYWYRQSLGQGLEFLIYFQGNSAPDKSGLPSDRFSAERTGGSVSTLTIQRTQQEDSAVYLCASSLGQGETYEQYFGPGTRLTVT.

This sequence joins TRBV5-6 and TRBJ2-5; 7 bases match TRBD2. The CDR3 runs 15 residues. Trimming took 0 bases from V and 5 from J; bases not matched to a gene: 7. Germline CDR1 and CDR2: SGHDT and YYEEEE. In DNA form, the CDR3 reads TGTGCCAGCAGCTTGGTCGGCCCGCGGGGGGAGACCCAGTACTTC. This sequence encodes CASSLVGPRGETQYF.

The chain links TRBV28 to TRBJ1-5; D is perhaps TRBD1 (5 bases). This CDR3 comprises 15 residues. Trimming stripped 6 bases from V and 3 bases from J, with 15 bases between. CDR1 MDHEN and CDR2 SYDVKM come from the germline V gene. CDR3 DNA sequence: TGTGCCAGCAGCCTGGTAAGGGGATCCAATCAGCCCCAGCATTTT. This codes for CASSLVRGSNQPQHF.

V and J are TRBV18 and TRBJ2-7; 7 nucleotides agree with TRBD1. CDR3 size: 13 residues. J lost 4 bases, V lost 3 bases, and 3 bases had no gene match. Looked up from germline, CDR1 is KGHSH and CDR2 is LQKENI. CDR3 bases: TGTGCCAGCTCACCCGGACAGGAATACGAGCAGTACTTC. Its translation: CASSPGQEYEQYF.

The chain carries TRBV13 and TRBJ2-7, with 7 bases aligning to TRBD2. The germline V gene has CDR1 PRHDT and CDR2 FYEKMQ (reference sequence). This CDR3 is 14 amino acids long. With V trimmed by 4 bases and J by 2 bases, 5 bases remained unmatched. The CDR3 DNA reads TGTGCCAGCAGCTCGACTAGCTGGGCCTACGAGCAGTACTTC. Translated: CASSSTSWAYEQYF.

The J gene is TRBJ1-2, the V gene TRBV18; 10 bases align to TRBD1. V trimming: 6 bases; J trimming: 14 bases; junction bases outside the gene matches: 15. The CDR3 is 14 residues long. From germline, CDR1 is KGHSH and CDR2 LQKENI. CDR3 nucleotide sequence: TGTGCCAGCTCCCCCGCCGGGACAGGGGCACCTATTACCTTC. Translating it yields CASSPAGTGAPITF.

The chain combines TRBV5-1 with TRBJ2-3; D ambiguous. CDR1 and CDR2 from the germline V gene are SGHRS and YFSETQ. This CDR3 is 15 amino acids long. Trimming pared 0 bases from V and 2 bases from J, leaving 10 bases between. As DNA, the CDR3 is TGCGCCAGCAGCTTGGGTGGATCAGTCACAGATACGCAGTATTTT. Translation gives CASSLGGSVTDTQYF.